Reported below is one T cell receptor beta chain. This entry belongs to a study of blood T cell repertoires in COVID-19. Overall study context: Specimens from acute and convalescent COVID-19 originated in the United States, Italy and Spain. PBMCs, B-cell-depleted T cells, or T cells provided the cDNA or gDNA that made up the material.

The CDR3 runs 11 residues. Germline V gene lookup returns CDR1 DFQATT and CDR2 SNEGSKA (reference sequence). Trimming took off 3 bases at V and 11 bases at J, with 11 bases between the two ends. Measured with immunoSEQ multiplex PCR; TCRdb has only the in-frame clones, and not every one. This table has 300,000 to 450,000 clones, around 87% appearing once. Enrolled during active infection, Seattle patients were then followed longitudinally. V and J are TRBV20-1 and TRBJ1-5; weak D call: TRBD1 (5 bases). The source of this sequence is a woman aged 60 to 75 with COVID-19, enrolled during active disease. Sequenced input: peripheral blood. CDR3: CSASSRGSQHF. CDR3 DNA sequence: TGCAGTGCTAGCTCCCGGGGGTCCCAGCATTTT.